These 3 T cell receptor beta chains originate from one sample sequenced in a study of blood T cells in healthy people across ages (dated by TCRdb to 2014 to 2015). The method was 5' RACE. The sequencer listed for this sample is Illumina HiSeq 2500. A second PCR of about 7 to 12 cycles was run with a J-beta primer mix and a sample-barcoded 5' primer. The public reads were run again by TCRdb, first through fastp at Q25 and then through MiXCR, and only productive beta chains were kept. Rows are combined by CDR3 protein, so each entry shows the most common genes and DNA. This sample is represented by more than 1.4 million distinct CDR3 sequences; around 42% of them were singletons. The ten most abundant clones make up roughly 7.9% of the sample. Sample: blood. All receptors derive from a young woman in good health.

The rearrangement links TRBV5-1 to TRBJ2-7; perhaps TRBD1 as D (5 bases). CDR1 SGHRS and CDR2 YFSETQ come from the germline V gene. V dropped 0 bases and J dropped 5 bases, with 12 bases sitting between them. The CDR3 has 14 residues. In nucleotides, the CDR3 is TGCGCCAGCAGCTTGGGCAGGGTAAAGGACGAGCAGTACTTC. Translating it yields CASSLGRVKDEQYF.

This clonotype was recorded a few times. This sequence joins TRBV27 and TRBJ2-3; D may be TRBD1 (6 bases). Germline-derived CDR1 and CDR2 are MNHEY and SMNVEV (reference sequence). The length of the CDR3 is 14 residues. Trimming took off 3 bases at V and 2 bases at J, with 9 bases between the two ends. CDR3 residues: CASSFRTATDTQYF. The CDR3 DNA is TGTGCCAGCAGTTTCCGGACAGCCACAGATACGCAGTATTTT.

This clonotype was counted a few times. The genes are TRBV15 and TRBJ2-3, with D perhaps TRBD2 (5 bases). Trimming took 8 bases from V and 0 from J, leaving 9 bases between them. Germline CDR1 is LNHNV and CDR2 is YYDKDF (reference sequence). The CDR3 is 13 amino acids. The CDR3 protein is CATLAVSTDTQYF. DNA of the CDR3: TGTGCCACCCTAGCCGTTAGCACAGATACGCAGTATTTT.